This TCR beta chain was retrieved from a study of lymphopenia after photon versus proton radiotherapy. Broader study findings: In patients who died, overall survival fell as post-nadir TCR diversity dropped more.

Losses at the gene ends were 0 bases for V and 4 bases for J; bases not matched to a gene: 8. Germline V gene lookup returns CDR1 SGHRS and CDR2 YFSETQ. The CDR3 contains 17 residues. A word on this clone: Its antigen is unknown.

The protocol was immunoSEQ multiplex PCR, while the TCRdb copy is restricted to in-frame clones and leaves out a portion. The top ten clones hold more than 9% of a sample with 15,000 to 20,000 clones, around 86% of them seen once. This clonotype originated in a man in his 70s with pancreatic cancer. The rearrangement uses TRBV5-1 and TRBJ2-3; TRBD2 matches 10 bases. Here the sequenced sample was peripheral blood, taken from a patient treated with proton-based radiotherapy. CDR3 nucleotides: TGCGCCAGCAGCTTGGCCCCTAGCGGGGGCGGTGCAGATACGCAGTATTTT. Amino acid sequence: CASSLAPSGGGADTQYF.